Shown below are 10 T cell receptor beta chains from a single sample sequenced in a study of blood T cell repertoires in COVID-19. Sequencing was performed with immunoSEQ multiplex PCR; in TCRdb, only in-frame clones are kept and a portion is missing. The sample has more than 300,000 clones; approximately 91% are singletons. The sequencing input was PBMCs or T cells enriched from blood (not recorded which). All receptors derive from a woman aged 25 to 45 who had been exposed to COVID-19.

With regard to this clone: Relative to the germline gene, one junction end is altered; a read error may explain this. DNA for the CDR3: TGTGCCAGCAGAGAAGGGCCAGATGAAAAACTGTTTTTT. Its translation is CASREGPDEKLFF. V gene TRBV6-1 combines with J gene TRBJ1-4; D is unresolved. The length of the CDR3 is 13 residues. Germline V gene sequence: CDR1 MNHNS, CDR2 SASEGT.

The chain joins TRBV6-2 or TRBV6-3 to TRBJ1-1, with D possibly matching TRBD1 (5 bases). The germline V gene has CDR1 MNHEY and CDR2 SVGEGT. V shed 5 bases and J shed 5 bases, with 21 bases lying between them. The length of the CDR3 is 16 residues. The CDR3 is CASSPLQDLLRTEAFF. The CDR3 DNA sequence: TGTGCCAGCAGTCCCCTACAGGATCTGCTGCGGACTGAAGCTTTCTTT.

V usage is TRBV5-4 and J usage is TRBJ2-7; D might be TRBD2 (5 bases). The ends were cut back, 3 bases at V and 6 bases at J, with 16 bases in the middle. The CDR3 is made up of 14 amino acids. Looked up from germline, CDR1 is SGHNT and CDR2 is YYREEE (reference sequence). For the CDR3, the DNA is TGTGCCAGCAGCTCCGGACGGGGTGAGGCCGAGCAGTACTTC. Translated, it gives CASSSGRGEAEQYF.

The rearrangement links TRBV4-1 to TRBJ1-2, with D perhaps matching TRBD1 (5 bases). The ends were cut back, 4 bases at V and 4 bases at J, with 19 bases in the middle. The CDR3 length is 16 residues. Germline V lookup: CDR1 MGHRA, CDR2 YSYEKL. The CDR3 DNA reads as TGCGCCAGCAGCCTCTCGCTCGTAGGGGCTAGCTATGGCTACACCTTC. Its protein product is CASSLSLVGASYGYTF.

V is TRBV2 and J is TRBJ1-1, with 9 bases that match TRBD1. Germline assignment: CDR1 SNHLY and CDR2 FYNNEI. V shed 6 bases, J shed 4 bases, and the junction held 3 bases outside the gene matches. The CDR3 sequence is 13 residues long. The CDR3 here is CASRQGAVTEAFF. The CDR3 DNA reads as TGTGCCAGCAGACAGGGGGCCGTCACTGAAGCTTTCTTT.

J is TRBJ1-1 and V is TRBV28; D call uncertain. Germline lookup yields CDR1 MDHEN and CDR2 SYDVKM. Trimming cost V 3 bases and J 7 bases, with 9 bases left between them. The CDR3 extends over 12 amino acids. For the CDR3, the DNA is TGTGCCAGCAGTTTTTCGGGGTTTGAAGCTTTCTTT. It specifies CASSFSGFEAFF.

The chain joins TRBV6-5 to TRBJ2-7, with TRBD1 identical over 11 bases. V was clipped by 4 bases and J by 2 bases; unmatched bases: 1. Germline V gene data show CDR1 as MNHEY and CDR2 as SVGAGI. The CDR3 is 14 amino acids. This chain's CDR3 is CASSWDRGAYEQYF. CDR3 DNA: TGTGCCAGCAGTTGGGACAGGGGGGCCTACGAGCAGTACTTC.

The V and J genes are TRBV5-6 and TRBJ1-1, with TRBD1 matching over 8 bases. J was trimmed by 5 bases and V by 1 base; bases with no gene match: 1. The CDR3 is 13 residues long. Germline lookup yields CDR1 SGHDT and CDR2 YYEEEE. CDR3 coding DNA: TGTGCCAGCAGCTTGAACAGGGGGACTGAAGCTTTCTTT. Its translation: CASSLNRGTEAFF.

The chain has TRBV2 and TRBJ2-1, with 8 bases that match TRBD2. Germline values: CDR1 SNHLY, CDR2 FYNNEI. The CDR3 covers 15 residues. Unmatched junction bases numbered 6, after V lost 6 bases and J lost 2 bases. For the CDR3, the DNA is TGTGCCAGCAGGTATGACGGGGGGGCCTACAATGAGCAGTTCTTC. Translation: CASRYDGGAYNEQFF. Looking up the rest from reference TRBV2 and TRBJ2-1 gives the full variable domain: EPEVTQTPSHQVTQMGQEVILRCVPISNHLYFYWYRQILGQKVEFLVSFYNNEISEKSEIFDDQFSVERPDGSNFTLKIRSTKLEDSAMYFCASRYDGGAYNEQFFGPGTRLTVL.

The V call is TRBV3-1 (or the pseudogene TRBV3-2), the J call TRBJ1-2, with D possibly matching TRBD1 (5 bases). This CDR3 contains 15 residues. From germline, CDR1 is LGHDT and CDR2 YNNKEL (reference sequence). V lost 1 base and J 8 bases, leaving 17 bases between the germline ends. In DNA, the CDR3 is TGTGCCAGCAGCCAAGTATGGCAGGGATCGTTAGGCTACACCTTC. This encodes CASSQVWQGSLGYTF.